This TCR beta chain was captured by sequencing in a study of shared clonotypes between healthy human individuals. Study in general: CD4 naive and CD4 memory each took three plates per donor, while CD8 naive took two and CD8 memory one. Notes on the study in general: A handful of donors showed sharing of about 4.6% of naive CD4 clonotypes.

Regarding this clone: No antigen is known for it.

This CDR3 has 14 amino acids. CDR1 is MNHEY, CDR2 SVGAGI, per germline. V was clipped by 6 bases and J by 0 bases, with 11 bases between them. The repertoire was sequenced with immunoSEQ multiplex PCR; TCRdb's copy has only in-frame clones and lacks some. The table shows 2 million to 3 million clones, with over 85% occurring only once. The donors, all of them Caucasian adults, lived in Nashville, Tennessee. The chain recombines TRBV6-5 with TRBJ2-5, with a tentative D call TRBD2 (6 bases). Sequencing input: naive CD4+ T cells from PBMCs. Subset of the sample: CD45RA+ positively selected. The clonotype originates from a man in his late teens or twenties in good health. Some clones in this sample may be carry-over from other donors' samples. CDR3 residues: CASSRDSHQETQYF. The CDR3 nucleotides read TGTGCCAGCAGCCGGGACTCCCACCAAGAGACCCAGTACTTC.